This T cell receptor (beta chain) appears in the sequencing data of a study of OX40 agonist ivuxolimab in advanced cancers. This CDR3 region has 14 residues. Trimming pared 0 bases from V and 1 base from J, leaving 4 bases between. Germline assignment: CDR1 SGHKS and CDR2 YYEKEE (reference sequence). Autoimmune disease history or systemic immunosuppression excluded patients. Here immunoSEQ multiplex PCR was the method, and the copy in TCRdb shows in-frame clones only, minus some. The data contain 60,000 to 70,000 clones, 82% of them singletons. The sequence derives from an adult with an advanced solid tumor such as melanoma, head and neck, liver or kidney cancer. The V call is TRBV5-5, the J call TRBJ2-2; D gene unclear. The sequencing used CD4+ or CD8+ T cells sorted from blood, collected in a trial of the OX40 agonist ivuxolimab. The CDR3 DNA reads as TGTGCCAGCAGCTTGGCCGGGAACACCGGGGAGCTGTTTTTT. Encoded protein: CASSLAGNTGELFF.